The T cell receptor beta chain described here comes from a study of blood T cell repertoires in COVID-19. Trimming stripped 0 bases from V and 7 bases from J, with 9 bases between. Germline CDR1 is LNHDA and CDR2 is SQIVND (reference sequence). The CDR3 is 14 residues long. Produced via immunoSEQ multiplex PCR; TCRdb's table is partial and in-frame only. The sample yields around 350,000 clones, around 87% seen once. The TCR comes from a human donor in a cohort sampled during active COVID-19. The chain joins TRBV19 to TRBJ2-2, with a possible D match to TRBD2 (5 bases). The sequencing sample was made of peripheral blood. CDR3 nucleotides: TGTGCCAGTAGTATAGATCTCGGAGGCGGGGAGCTGTTTTTT. This gives the protein CASSIDLGGGELFF.